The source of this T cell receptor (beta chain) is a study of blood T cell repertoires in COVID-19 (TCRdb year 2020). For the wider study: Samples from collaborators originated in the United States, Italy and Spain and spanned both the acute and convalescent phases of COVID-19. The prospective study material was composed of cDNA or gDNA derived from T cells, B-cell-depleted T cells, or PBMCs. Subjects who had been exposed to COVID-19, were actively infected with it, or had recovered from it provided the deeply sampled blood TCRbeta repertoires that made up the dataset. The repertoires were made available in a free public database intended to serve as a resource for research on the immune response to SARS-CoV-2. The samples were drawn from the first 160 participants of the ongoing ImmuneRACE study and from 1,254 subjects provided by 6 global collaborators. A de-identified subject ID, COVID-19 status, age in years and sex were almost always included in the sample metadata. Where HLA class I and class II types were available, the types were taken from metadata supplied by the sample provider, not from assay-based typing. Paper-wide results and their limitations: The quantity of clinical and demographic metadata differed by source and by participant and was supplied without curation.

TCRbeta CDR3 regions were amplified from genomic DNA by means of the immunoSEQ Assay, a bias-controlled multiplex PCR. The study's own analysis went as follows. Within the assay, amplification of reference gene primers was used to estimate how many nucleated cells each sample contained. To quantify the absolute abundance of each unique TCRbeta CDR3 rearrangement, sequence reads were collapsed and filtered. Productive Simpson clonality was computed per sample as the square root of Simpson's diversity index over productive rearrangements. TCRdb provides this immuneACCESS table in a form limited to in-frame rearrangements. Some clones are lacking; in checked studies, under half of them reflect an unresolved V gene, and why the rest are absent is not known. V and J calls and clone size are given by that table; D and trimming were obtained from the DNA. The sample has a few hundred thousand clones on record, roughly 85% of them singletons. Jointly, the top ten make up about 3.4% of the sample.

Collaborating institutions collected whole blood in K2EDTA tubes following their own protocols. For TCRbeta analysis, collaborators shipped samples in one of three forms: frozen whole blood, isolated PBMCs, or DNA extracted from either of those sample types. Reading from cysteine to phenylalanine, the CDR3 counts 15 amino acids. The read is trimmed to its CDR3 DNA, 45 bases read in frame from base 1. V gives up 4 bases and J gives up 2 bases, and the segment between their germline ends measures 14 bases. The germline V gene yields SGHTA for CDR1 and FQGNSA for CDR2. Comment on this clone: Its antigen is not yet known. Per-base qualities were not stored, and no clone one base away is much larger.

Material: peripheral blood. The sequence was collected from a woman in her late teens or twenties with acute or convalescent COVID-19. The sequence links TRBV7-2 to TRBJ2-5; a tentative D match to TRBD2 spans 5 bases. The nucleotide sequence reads TGTGCCAGCAGCTCAACGGCAGCGGATCAAGAGACCCAGTACTTC. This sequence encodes CASSSTAADQETQYF.